These 27 T cell receptor beta chains were sequenced from one sample in a study of radiotherapy plus CTLA-4 blockade in lung cancer. Clones were sequenced by immunoSEQ multiplex PCR, and TCRdb holds only the in-frame ones, with some missing. The table records about 67,000 clones, around 69% of them present only once. Material: peripheral blood, obtained from a patient treated with radiotherapy plus ipilimumab. The receptors shown here come from a human donor with non-small cell lung cancer whose response to radiotherapy plus ipilimumab could not be evaluated. Some clones in this sample may be carry-over from other donors' samples.

CDR3: CAISESSGTGHYGYTF. The DNA for the CDR3 is TGTGCCATCAGTGAGTCGTCCGGTACAGGCCACTATGGCTACACCTTC. The chain recombines TRBV10-3 with TRBJ1-2; D is perhaps TRBD1 (5 bases). CDR3 length equals 16 residues. V lost 0 bases, J lost 3 bases, and 14 bases lay in between. Germline V gives CDR1 ENHRY, CDR2 SYGVKD.

V and J are TRBV4-2 and TRBJ1-2; 10 nucleotides agree with TRBD1. The CDR3 length is 15 residues. The V gene's germline CDR1 is LGHNA and CDR2 YNFKEQ. V was clipped by 2 bases and J by 2 bases; unmatched bases: 2. The CDR3 sequence: CASSQPGQGNYGYTF. CDR3 nucleotides: TGTGCCAGCAGCCAACCGGGACAGGGGAACTATGGCTACACCTTC.

The chain couples TRBV5-1 to TRBJ2-1, with 10 positions matching TRBD2. CDR3 length: 15 amino acids. J lost 7 bases, V lost 2 bases, and 6 bases had no gene match. The V gene's germline CDR1 is SGHRS and CDR2 YFSETQ. CDR3 region: CASSFVAGGGNEQFF. The DNA for the CDR3 is TGCGCCAGCAGCTTCGTAGCGGGGGGCGGGAATGAGCAGTTCTTC.

This clone was counted a few times. V gene TRBV7-9 combines with J gene TRBJ1-5; D remains ambiguous. CDR1 is SEHNR, CDR2 FQNEAQ, per germline (reference sequence). This CDR3 spans 13 amino acids. Between the trimmed V and J ends, which lost 1 base and 6 bases, there was a span of 7 bases. CDR3 DNA sequence: TGTGCCAGCAGCTTAGGGCCTTTTCAGCCCCAGCATTTT. Its protein product is CASSLGPFQPQHF.

This chain connects TRBV11-3 to TRBJ2-1; D may be TRBD1 (6 bases). Germline V gene sequence: CDR1 SGHNT, CDR2 YENEEA. The CDR3 contains 12 residues. V was cut by 1 base and J by 10 bases, with 8 bases left in between. The CDR3 DNA is TGTGCCAGCAGCTTAGGAGGGACAGAGCAGTTCTTC. Protein: CASSLGGTEQFF.

The rearrangement links TRBV2 to TRBJ2-1; TRBD2 matches 9 bases. Germline assignment: CDR1 SNHLY and CDR2 FYNNEI. The length of the CDR3 is 12 residues. Trimming removed 9 bases from V and 10 bases from J; junction bases left unmatched: 7. CDR3 in amino acids: CARGLAPGEQFF. The CDR3 DNA is TGTGCCAGGGGACTAGCACCCGGGGAGCAGTTCTTC.

The chain employs TRBV7-2 and TRBJ1-1; the match to TRBD1 covers 8 bases. Germline assignment: CDR1 SGHTA and CDR2 FQGNSA. J was trimmed by 0 bases and V by 9 bases; bases with no gene match: 18. The CDR3 is made up of 18 amino acids. The CDR3 region has the DNA TGTGCCAGTCTCCCCCGAGGGGCAGGGGGCTTAATGAACACTGAAGCTTTCTTT. Encoded protein: CASLPRGAGGLMNTEAFF.

The CDR3 DNA follows: TGCGCCAGCCGCAGGGTTAGCAATCAGCCCCAGCATTTT. Translating it yields CASRRVSNQPQHF. The chain employs TRBV10-2 and TRBJ1-5; D may be TRBD1 (5 bases). The CDR3 runs to 13 residues. From germline, CDR1 is WSHSY and CDR2 SAAADI. The V end lost 8 bases, the J end lost 0 bases, and 8 bases lay between the germline ends.

This sequence joins TRBV9 and TRBJ2-3; the match to TRBD2 covers 7 bases. The CDR3 is made up of 15 amino acids. Germline assignment: CDR1 SGDLS and CDR2 YYNGEE. V dropped 0 bases and J dropped 6; count of bases not matched to a gene: 7. The CDR3 sequence is CASSVAGGRTDTQYF. CDR3 bases: TGTGCCAGCAGCGTAGCGGGGGGACGAACGGATACGCAGTATTTT. The entire variable domain, with the rest obtained from reference TRBV9 and TRBJ2-3, is as follows: DSGVTQTPKHLITATGQRVTLRCSPRSGDLSVYWYQQSLDQGLQFLIQYYNGEERAKGNILERFSAQQFPDLHSELNLSSLELGDSALYFCASSVAGGRTDTQYFGPGTRLTVL.

The rearrangement uses TRBV28 and TRBJ2-7; 9 bases align to TRBD2. This CDR3 region has 14 residues. The V gene's germline CDR1 is MDHEN and CDR2 SYDVKM. The V and J ends lost 5 bases and 2 bases, in that order; junction bases with no gene match: 4. The CDR3 loop is CASSVSGGAYEQYF. The CDR3 DNA reads TGTGCCAGCAGTGTTAGCGGGGGTGCCTACGAGCAGTACTTC.

V usage is TRBV5-1 and J usage is TRBJ2-1; unclear D gene. Germline loops: CDR1 SGHRS, CDR2 YFSETQ. CDR3 length: 15 residues. Trimming took off 1 base at V and 0 bases at J, with 8 bases between the two ends. CDR3 residues: CASSLITGSYNEQFF. The CDR3 DNA reads TGCGCCAGCAGCTTGATCACCGGCTCCTACAATGAGCAGTTCTTC.

The sample holds a few counts of this clone. The genes are TRBV18 and TRBJ2-7; 7 bases match TRBD1. J was trimmed by 0 bases and V by 6 bases; bases with no gene match: 8. Germline assignment: CDR1 KGHSH and CDR2 LQKENI. This CDR3 region has 15 residues. Here the CDR3 DNA reads TGTGCCAGCTCCTTCGACAGGGTCAGCTCCTACGAGCAGTACTTC. Its translation: CASSFDRVSSYEQYF.

This clone turned up a few times. V is TRBV10-3 and J is TRBJ1-1; D gene ambiguous. Trimming took 3 bases from V and 5 from J, leaving 7 bases between them. Germline CDR1 ENHRY, CDR2 SYGVKD. The CDR3 runs to 12 residues. The chain's CDR3 is CAISDEYTEAFF. The CDR3 DNA follows: TGTGCCATCAGTGATGAGTATACTGAAGCTTTCTTT.

V and J are TRBV4-1 and TRBJ2-1; 8 bases map to TRBD2. The CDR3 contains 21 residues. Germline V gene sequence: CDR1 MGHRA, CDR2 YSYEKL. V shed 2 bases, J shed 0 bases, and the junction held 18 bases outside the gene matches. The CDR3 is CASSQRPLRGGGPSSYNEQFF. The CDR3 bases are TGCGCCAGCAGCCAACGGCCCCTGAGGGGCGGGGGGCCAAGCTCCTACAATGAGCAGTTCTTC.

V usage is TRBV2 and J usage is TRBJ1-3; D may be TRBD1 (5 bases). CDR3 length: 15 residues. The germline V gene has CDR1 SNHLY and CDR2 FYNNEI. V lost 4 bases and J lost 0, with 10 bases in between. DNA of the CDR3: TGTGCCAGCAGTGGGGGCAGGGCCTCTGGAAACACCATATATTTT. Its protein product is CASSGGRASGNTIYF.

The rearrangement links TRBV6-6 to TRBJ2-7, with 7 positions matching TRBD1. The trim removed 6 bases at V and 1 base at J, leaving 9 bases unmatched. CDR1 and CDR2 (germline): MNHNY, SVGAGI (reference sequence). The CDR3 is made up of 15 amino acids. CDR3 loop: CASSLRQGPSYEQYF. The CDR3 DNA follows: TGTGCCAGCAGCCTAAGACAGGGCCCATCCTACGAGCAGTACTTC.

This sequence joins TRBV5-6 and TRBJ1-2; the match to TRBD1 covers 10 bases. Trimming cost V 3 bases and J 4 bases; bases outside gene matches: 6. This CDR3 comprises 15 residues. CDR1 is SGHDT, CDR2 YYEEEE, per germline. CDR3 sequence reads: CASSWGQGLAYGYTF. The CDR3 bases are TGTGCCAGCAGCTGGGGACAGGGGTTGGCCTATGGCTACACCTTC.

This clone was detected a few times. The V call is TRBV5-1, the J call TRBJ2-7, with 12 bases aligning to TRBD1. The CDR3 covers 15 residues. Per the germline V gene, CDR1 is SGHRS and CDR2 is YFSETQ. V shed 4 bases and J 4 bases; nucleotides not matched to a gene: 6. The CDR3 here is CASSTGTGGKYEQYF. The DNA of the CDR3 is TGCGCCAGCAGCACGGGGACAGGGGGCAAGTACGAGCAGTACTTC. Full variable domain (missing parts from reference TRBV5-1 and TRBJ2-7): KAGVTQTPRYLIKTRGQQVTLSCSPISGHRSVSWYQQTPGQGLQFLFEYFSETQRNKGNFPGRFSGRQFSNSRSEMNVSTLELGDSALYLCASSTGTGGKYEQYFGPGTRLTVT.

In DNA form, the CDR3 reads TGTGCCAGCAGCTGGGGGCAGGGGGCCAATCAGCCCCAGCATTTT. Amino acids: CASSWGQGANQPQHF. The chain employs TRBV5-6 and TRBJ1-5, with 8 bases fitting TRBD1. This CDR3 contains 15 residues. CDR1 and CDR2 from the germline V gene are SGHDT and YYEEEE. V lost 3 bases, J lost 3 bases, and 5 bases stayed unmatched.

The chain combines TRBV14 with TRBJ1-2, with 8 bases fitting TRBD1. The germline CDR1 and CDR2 sequences are SGHDN and FVKESK. This CDR3 contains 17 residues. Losses at the gene ends were 3 bases for V and 0 bases for J; bases not matched to a gene: 9. As DNA, the CDR3 is TGTGCCAGCAGCCACCGGGACAGGTTTGGAGCTAACTATGGCTACACCTTC. This translates into CASSHRDRFGANYGYTF.

The chain uses TRBV7-9 and TRBJ1-4, with a tentative D call TRBD1 (5 bases). The CDR3 runs 14 residues. Germline lookup yields CDR1 SEHNR and CDR2 FQNEAQ (reference sequence). The V end lost 2 bases, the J end lost 3 bases, and 7 bases lay between the germline ends. The CDR3 here is CASSLRQSNEKLFF. The CDR3 nucleotides are TGTGCCAGCAGCTTACGACAGTCTAATGAAAAACTGTTTTTT.

V gene TRBV27 combines with J gene TRBJ1-1; 8 positions match TRBD1. Germline lookup yields CDR1 MNHEY and CDR2 SMNVEV (reference sequence). The CDR3 spans 15 residues. V lost 4 bases and J lost 5; bases outside the gene matches: 9. For the CDR3, the DNA is TGTGCCAGCAGTTACCACTTAAACAGGGGGACTGAAGCTTTCTTT. Translation: CASSYHLNRGTEAFF.

The rearrangement uses TRBV5-1 and TRBJ2-5; 11 nucleotides match TRBD2. The DNA end is more similar to TRBJ2-7, so the J call may be wrong. The CDR3 is made up of 15 amino acids. Looked up from germline, CDR1 is SGHRS and CDR2 is YFSETQ. In nucleotides, the CDR3 is TGCGCCAGCAGCCCCCTAGCGGGGGGCGCCTACGAGCAGTACTTC. This codes for CASSPLAGGAYEQYF.

The V gene is TRBV6-5, the J gene TRBJ1-5; D may be TRBD1 (5 bases). Germline V gene data show CDR1 as MNHEY and CDR2 as SVGAGI. The length of the CDR3 is 14 residues. Trimming shortened V by 5 bases and J by 2 bases, and 10 bases separated the two germline ends. Here the CDR3 DNA reads TGTGCCAGCAGTCCAACCAGGGGCAATCAGCCCCAGCATTTT. Amino acids: CASSPTRGNQPQHF.

The V gene is TRBV4-1, the J gene TRBJ2-3; TRBD2 aligns across 10 bases. The CDR3 contains 15 residues. The trim removed 5 bases at V and 6 bases at J, leaving 8 bases unmatched. In germline, CDR1 is MGHRA, CDR2 YSYEKL. CDR3 bases: TGCGCCAGCAGCGGGGAGCGGGGGGGCCGGGATACGCAGTATTTT. Its translation is CASSGERGGRDTQYF.

The V call is TRBV6-5, the J call TRBJ2-3, with a possible D match to TRBD1 (5 bases). This CDR3 has 12 residues. Germline CDR1 MNHEY, CDR2 SVGAGI. V lost 7 bases and J 6 bases, leaving 11 bases between the germline ends. The CDR3 here is CASTDRSDTQYF. The DNA of the CDR3 is TGTGCCAGCACCGACAGATCGGATACGCAGTATTTT.

This clone was seen a single time. CDR3 bases: TGCGCCAGCAGTGAGCCGAGACGGGGAGCTGAAGCTTTCTTT. It codes for CASSEPRRGAEAFF. The chain carries TRBV10-1 and TRBJ1-1; D is unresolved. There are 14 residues in the CDR3. The germline V and J ends were trimmed by 2 bases and 6 bases, with 13 bases remaining between them. Looked up from germline, CDR1 is WNHNN and CDR2 is SYGVQD (reference sequence).